The clone carrying this T cell receptor (beta chain) has a single count. The antigen is undetermined. The data are from a study of T cell responses to AZD1222 COVID-19 vaccine. Study-level results: There were mostly white British donors and more females than males, and clonal diversity was possibly underestimated.

V gave up 1 base and J gave up 3 bases, with 7 bases separating them. CDR3 length: 13 amino acids. Germline V gene lookup returns CDR1 SGHTA and CDR2 FQGTGA. Generated by immunoSEQ multiplex PCR, the TCRdb table keeps only in-frame clones and is missing some. The sample comprises 150,000 to 200,000 clones, about 87% of which are singletons, and about 2.5% rests with the top ten. Sequencing was performed on peripheral blood, taken on day 0 of MenACWY control vaccination. This TCR derives from an adult in good health. This chain uses TRBV7-3 with TRBJ2-7, with D hard to call. The CDR3: CASSLIADYEQYF. The CDR3 nucleotides read TGTGCCAGCAGCTTAATAGCAGACTACGAGCAGTACTTC.